The text below deals with one T cell receptor (beta chain). Its target antigen remains unknown. Base quality data are lacking; no much larger clone is found one base away. The sample originates from a study of cytomegalovirus exposure and HLA in healthy donors (TCRdb year 2017). With regard to the full study: The roughly 670 repertoires of the first cohort and the 110 or so validation repertoires were produced on the same platform, according to a later analysis. The aim of the study was to test whether cataloging public T cell receptors could identify signatures of past pathogen exposure. A separate validation cohort of about 110 different subjects was used in addition to the 666-subject first cohort. The study combined high-throughput TCR immunosequencing, statistical association of individual TCRs with disease status, and machine learning to predict cytomegalovirus infection status.

The research as a whole found: The classifier was reported to diagnose cytomegalovirus status with high specificity and sensitivity in both the original cohort and the validation cohort. The study listed 170 or so TCR beta chains as associated with cytomegalovirus. The authors suggested that the approach could potentially be extended to other disease states and immunological phenotypes. In a later analysis, TCRs clustered in the first cohort were found to also tend to co-occur in the 130 or so validation repertoires, with approximately 93% of cluster scores above 0. A later analysis had no HLA typing for the validation cohort, so co-occurrence there was scored across all 130 or so repertoires. A few of the identified cytomegalovirus-associated TCR beta chains were confirmed in vitro to be specific for cytomegalovirus antigens. Most TCR sequences were seen in very few donors, while some public TCRs were found in many individuals.

Receptor amplification or capture employed the immunoSEQ multiplex PCR assay. The authors' pipeline ran thus. A statistical classification framework was built to diagnose cytomegalovirus status from the catalog of TCR beta chain sequences. Not all clones reach the TCRdb copy of this immuneACCESS table, which keeps in-frame sequences only. Checked studies attribute under half of the gap to unresolved V genes and leave the rest unexplained. V, J and clone size are taken as reported in that table, and D and trimming were inferred from the DNA itself. This sample gives tens of thousands of clones in total; approximately 94% of them show up just once. Together, the top ten hold about 4% of the sample. The donors belonged to the validation cohort of roughly 120 subjects, which was separate from the roughly 670-subject first cohort. The junction shows trimming of 11 bases on V and 4 bases on J, and the gene matches do not reach 7 bases of it. The CDR3 goes from the cysteine to the phenylalanine over 12 residues. The CDR3 DNA has 36 bases and is translated from base 1. The germline V gene specifies MDHEN as CDR1 and SYDVKM as CDR2.

This chain joins TRBV28 to TRBJ2-5; 7 nucleotides in the junction match TRBD2. The receptor was derived from a man between 18 and 35 years old in good health and CMV-seropositive. The specimen sequenced was PBMCs. The CDR3 protein sequence reads: CAGAGNGETQYF. The bases are TGTGCCGGAGCGGGAAACGGAGAGACCCAGTACTTC.